These 4 T cell receptor beta chains came from one sample sequenced in a study of blood T cell repertoires in COVID-19. Libraries were prepared by immunoSEQ multiplex PCR; TCRdb keeps only in-frame clonotypes and omits some of them. The sample lists approximately 240,000 clones, around 85% occurring once. The specimen sequenced was PBMCs or T cells enriched from blood (not recorded which). The receptors were gathered from a woman aged 40-49 years with acute COVID-19.

The gene calls are TRBV19 and TRBJ2-6; 8 bases fit TRBD2. Trimming cost V 4 bases and J 2 bases; bases outside gene matches: 4. The length of the CDR3 is 16 residues. The germline V gene encodes CDR1 LNHDA and CDR2 SQIVND (reference sequence). The CDR3 loop is CASSTPGRAGANVLTF. CDR3 coding DNA: TGTGCCAGTAGTACCCCCGGGAGGGCTGGGGCCAACGTCCTGACTTTC.

J is TRBJ1-2 and V is TRBV7-2; maybe TRBD1 (6 bases). The CDR3 contains 15 residues. CDR1 is SGHTA and CDR2 is FQGNSA in the germline V gene. The V and J ends lost 8 bases and 7 bases respectively, with 23 bases between them. In nucleotides, the CDR3 is TGTGCCAGCCCTCTTCCCGGGGGGCGATCGGGTGGCTACACCTTC. Its translation is CASPLPGGRSGGYTF.

This chain joins TRBV19 and TRBJ2-5; 7 bases map to TRBD1. From germline, CDR1 is LNHDA and CDR2 SQIVND (reference sequence). Trimming removed 5 bases from V and 2 bases from J; junction bases left unmatched: 8. The CDR3 runs to 15 residues. CDR3 DNA sequence: TGTGCCAGTAGTCTAAAAAGGACAGGTCAAGAGACCCAGTACTTC. It codes for CASSLKRTGQETQYF.

The chain uses TRBV7-2 and TRBJ1-2; 7 bases are shared with TRBD1. The V gene's germline CDR1 is SGHTA and CDR2 FQGNSA. The CDR3 runs to 12 residues. Trimming took 5 bases from V and 8 from J; bases not matched to a gene: 5. The CDR3 region has the DNA TGTGCCAGCAGCCCGACAGGGTCGGGCTACACCTTC. It codes for CASSPTGSGYTF.